The rows below give T cell receptor beta chains drawn from one sample of a study of T cell responses to AZD1222 COVID-19 vaccine. Using immunoSEQ multiplex PCR, the repertoire was profiled, and TCRdb retains in-frame clones only, with some absent. Of just under 90,000 clones listed, approximately 91% were seen once; the top ten hold approximately 5.5%. The sequencing used peripheral blood, collected on day 0 of AZD1222 vaccination. The receptor set was obtained from an adult in good health. Both conserved end residues are part of each CDR3. D genes are given only for firm matches. Clone size appears in some rows only: once, few, many, or a class for an expanded clone.

j_gene: TRBJ2-3; d_gene: .; abundance: .; v_gene: TRBV19; CDR3aa: CASSIGSLNRVRDTQYF; CDR3nt: TGTGCCAGTAGTATCGGGTCGCTTAACAGGGTGAGGGATACGCAGTATTTT
j_gene: TRBJ2-3; d_gene: TRBD2; abundance: .; v_gene: TRBV7-2; CDR3aa: CASSLAGTSGVDTQYF; CDR3nt: TGTGCCAGCAGCTTAGCAGGGACTAGCGGTGTAGATACGCAGTATTTT
j_gene: TRBJ2-1; d_gene: .; abundance: .; v_gene: TRBV7-3; CDR3aa: CASSNTGFANQGEQFF; CDR3nt: TGTGCCAGCAGCAATACAGGGTTCGCCAATCAGGGGGAGCAGTTCTTC
j_gene: TRBJ2-7; d_gene: .; abundance: .; v_gene: TRBV28; CDR3aa: CASSFAARRGTYEQYF; CDR3nt: TGTGCCAGCAGTTTCGCGGCACGCCGGGGGACCTACGAGCAGTACTTC
j_gene: TRBJ1-3; d_gene: .; abundance: few; v_gene: TRBV28; CDR3aa: CASSFQPNRGNTIYF; CDR3nt: TGTGCCAGCAGTTTTCAGCCTAATCGAGGAAACACCATATATTTT
j_gene: TRBJ1-2; d_gene: .; abundance: .; v_gene: TRBV2; CDR3aa: CASTLTSVNYGYTF; CDR3nt: TGTGCCAGCACTCTGACGTCCGTTAACTATGGCTACACCTTC
j_gene: TRBJ1-2; d_gene: TRBD1; abundance: .; v_gene: TRBV5-1; CDR3aa: CASSDRQGAGGYTF; CDR3nt: TGCGCCAGCAGCGATAGACAGGGGGCTGGTGGCTACACCTTC
j_gene: TRBJ1-5; d_gene: .; abundance: .; v_gene: TRBV28; CDR3aa: CASSFEGQSNQPQHF; CDR3nt: TGTGCCAGCAGTTTTGAGGGGCAGAGCAATCAGCCCCAGCATTTT
j_gene: TRBJ2-3; d_gene: .; abundance: .; v_gene: TRBV27; CDR3aa: CASSLSRPDTQYF; CDR3nt: TGTGCCAGCAGTTTAAGTAGGCCAGATACGCAGTATTTT
j_gene: TRBJ1-1; d_gene: .; abundance: .; v_gene: TRBV28; CDR3aa: CASSLWVSATRQENTEAFF; CDR3nt: TGTGCCAGCAGTTTATGGGTCTCGGCGACTCGGCAAGAGAACACTGAAGCTTTCTTT
j_gene: TRBJ1-1; d_gene: .; abundance: .; v_gene: TRBV21-1; CDR3aa: CASTFLGELTNTEAFF; CDR3nt: TGTGCCAGCACCTTCTTGGGAGAGCTTACTAACACTGAAGCTTTCTTT
j_gene: TRBJ2-7; d_gene: TRBD2; abundance: .; v_gene: TRBV7-2; CDR3aa: CASLAGGLYEQYF; CDR3nt: TGTGCCAGCCTAGCGGGAGGACTATACGAGCAGTACTTC
j_gene: TRBJ2-3; d_gene: TRBD2; abundance: .; v_gene: TRBV5-1; CDR3aa: CASSLGVSGIGQDTQYF; CDR3nt: TGCGCCAGCAGCTTGGGGGTTAGCGGGATTGGTCAAGATACGCAGTATTTT
j_gene: TRBJ1-5; d_gene: .; abundance: .; v_gene: TRBV28; CDR3aa: CASRRGSNQPQHF; CDR3nt: TGTGCCAGCAGAAGGGGGAGCAATCAGCCCCAGCATTTT
j_gene: TRBJ2-3; d_gene: TRBD2; abundance: .; v_gene: TRBV5-8; CDR3aa: CASSLGATSGSTDTQYF; CDR3nt: TGTGCCAGCAGCTTGGGGGCCACTAGCGGGAGTACAGATACGCAGTATTTT
j_gene: TRBJ1-2; d_gene: .; abundance: .; v_gene: TRBV9; CDR3aa: CASSVAGGPFNGYTF; CDR3nt: TGTGCCAGCAGCGTAGCGGGGGGGCCATTTAATGGCTACACCTTC
j_gene: TRBJ2-1; d_gene: TRBD2; abundance: .; v_gene: TRBV19; CDR3aa: CASSITSGLYNEQFF; CDR3nt: TGTGCCAGTAGTATAACTAGCGGGCTGTACAATGAGCAGTTCTTC
j_gene: TRBJ2-1; d_gene: .; abundance: .; v_gene: TRBV20-1; CDR3aa: CSANFYDEQFF; CDR3nt: TGCAGTGCAAACTTCTACGATGAGCAGTTCTTC
j_gene: TRBJ1-5; d_gene: .; abundance: .; v_gene: TRBV7-2; CDR3aa: CASSLWQGRDQPQHF; CDR3nt: TGTGCCAGCAGCTTATGGCAGGGGAGAGATCAGCCCCAGCATTTT
j_gene: TRBJ2-2; d_gene: .; abundance: .; v_gene: TRBV7-2; CDR3aa: CASSLVPVTGELFF; CDR3nt: TGTGCCAGCAGCTTAGTTCCGGTCACCGGGGAGCTGTTTTTT
j_gene: TRBJ1-1; d_gene: .; abundance: .; v_gene: TRBV4-2; CDR3aa: CASSQDPGSVTEAFF; CDR3nt: TGTGCCAGCAGCCAAGATCCAGGGTCGGTTACTGAAGCTTTCTTT
j_gene: TRBJ2-1; d_gene: .; abundance: few; v_gene: TRBV28; CDR3aa: CASTMGGGSLSNEQFF; CDR3nt: TGTGCCAGCACCATGGGGGGCGGGAGTCTAAGTAATGAGCAGTTCTTC
j_gene: TRBJ1-1; d_gene: TRBD1; abundance: .; v_gene: TRBV4-3; CDR3aa: CASSPDRGDTEAFF; CDR3nt: TGCGCCAGCAGCCCGGACAGGGGGGACACTGAAGCTTTCTTT
j_gene: TRBJ1-2; d_gene: .; abundance: .; v_gene: TRBV5-5; CDR3aa: CASSLFGNNYGYTF; CDR3nt: TGTGCCAGCAGCTTGTTTGGAAATAACTATGGCTACACCTTC
j_gene: TRBJ1-5; d_gene: .; abundance: .; v_gene: TRBV19; CDR3aa: CAGSRGINQPQHF; CDR3nt: TGTGCCGGTTCTCGGGGGATCAATCAGCCCCAGCATTTT
j_gene: TRBJ2-5; d_gene: TRBD1; abundance: .; v_gene: TRBV4-2; CDR3aa: CASSQARTGKETQYF; CDR3nt: TGTGCCAGCAGCCAAGCAAGGACAGGGAAAGAGACCCAGTACTTC
j_gene: TRBJ2-3; d_gene: TRBD2; abundance: .; v_gene: TRBV28; CDR3aa: CASRRGGGPDTQYF; CDR3nt: TGTGCCAGCAGACGCGGGGGGGGCCCAGATACGCAGTATTTT
j_gene: TRBJ2-1; d_gene: .; abundance: .; v_gene: TRBV12-3/TRBV12-4; CDR3aa: CASSPRQLSEQFF; CDR3nt: TGTGCCAGCAGTCCAAGACAGTTATCTGAGCAGTTCTTC
j_gene: TRBJ2-3; d_gene: .; abundance: .; v_gene: TRBV10-3; CDR3aa: CAIRGRLADTQYF; CDR3nt: TGTGCCATCAGAGGCCGCTTGGCTGATACGCAGTATTTT
j_gene: TRBJ2-3; d_gene: .; abundance: .; v_gene: TRBV2; CDR3aa: CATARTEISTDTQYF; CDR3nt: TGTGCCACCGCTAGGACAGAGATATCCACAGATACGCAGTATTTT
j_gene: TRBJ2-3; d_gene: .; abundance: .; v_gene: TRBV9; CDR3aa: CASSTSGRNHDTQYF; CDR3nt: TGTGCCAGCAGCACATCGGGTCGCAACCACGATACGCAGTATTTT
j_gene: TRBJ2-1; d_gene: TRBD2; abundance: medium-sized; v_gene: TRBV5-4; CDR3aa: CASSLTGRALNEQFF; CDR3nt: TGTGCCAGCAGCTTGACCGGGAGGGCCCTCAATGAGCAGTTCTTC
j_gene: TRBJ2-1; d_gene: TRBD2; abundance: .; v_gene: TRBV5-1; CDR3aa: CASRPGTSYNEQFF; CDR3nt: TGCGCCAGCAGACCCGGGACTAGTTACAATGAGCAGTTCTTC
j_gene: TRBJ1-2; d_gene: .; abundance: .; v_gene: TRBV6-2/TRBV6-3; CDR3aa: CASSYPRTANYGYTF; CDR3nt: TGTGCCAGCAGTTACCCTCGGACAGCCAACTATGGCTACACCTTC
j_gene: TRBJ2-7; d_gene: TRBD1; abundance: .; v_gene: TRBV6-1; CDR3aa: CASSDLRQGKYEQYF; CDR3nt: TGTGCCAGCAGTGACCTGAGACAGGGAAAGTACGAGCAGTACTTC
j_gene: TRBJ1-5; d_gene: TRBD1; abundance: .; v_gene: TRBV6-2/TRBV6-3; CDR3aa: CASSHSATGVLGYSNQPQHF; CDR3nt: TGTGCCAGCAGCCACAGCGCAACAGGGGTCCTTGGCTATAGCAATCAGCCCCAGCATTTT
j_gene: TRBJ2-2; d_gene: TRBD1; abundance: .; v_gene: TRBV4-1; CDR3aa: CASSQEGTQGSGELFF; CDR3nt: TGCGCCAGCAGCCAAGAAGGGACACAGGGGTCCGGGGAGCTGTTTTTT
j_gene: TRBJ2-3; d_gene: TRBD1; abundance: .; v_gene: TRBV9; CDR3aa: CASSVGDRADTQYF; CDR3nt: TGTGCCAGCAGCGTAGGAGACAGGGCAGATACGCAGTATTTT
j_gene: TRBJ1-4; d_gene: TRBD1; abundance: .; v_gene: TRBV29-1; CDR3aa: CSVGLSGGNEKLFF; CDR3nt: TGCAGCGTTGGGCTCTCAGGGGGCAATGAAAAACTGTTTTTT
j_gene: TRBJ2-2; d_gene: TRBD2; abundance: .; v_gene: TRBV9; CDR3aa: CASSPGQTTRVRAGAVPGELFF; CDR3nt: TGTGCCAGCAGTCCAGGACAGACCACAAGGGTTCGAGCGGGAGCCGTCCCCGGGGAGCTGTTTTTT
j_gene: TRBJ2-7; d_gene: .; abundance: few; v_gene: TRBV7-9; CDR3aa: CASSLATGLVAYEQYF; CDR3nt: TGTGCCAGCAGCTTAGCCACCGGGTTGGTTGCCTACGAGCAGTACTTC
j_gene: TRBJ2-7; d_gene: .; abundance: once; v_gene: TRBV5-6; CDR3aa: CASSPTGRFYEQYF; CDR3nt: TGTGCCAGCAGCCCGACAGGAAGATTTTACGAGCAGTACTTC
j_gene: TRBJ1-2; d_gene: .; abundance: .; v_gene: TRBV7-2; CDR3aa: CASSLAFRGGPNYGYTF; CDR3nt: TGTGCCAGCAGCTTAGCGTTTAGGGGCGGACCTAACTATGGCTACACCTTC
j_gene: TRBJ1-4; d_gene: TRBD1; abundance: few; v_gene: TRBV19; CDR3aa: CASSIEGWTGPNEKLFF; CDR3nt: TGTGCCAGTAGTATAGAGGGATGGACAGGGCCTAATGAAAAACTGTTTTTT
j_gene: TRBJ2-3; d_gene: TRBD2; abundance: .; v_gene: TRBV5-1; CDR3aa: CASSFLGTSGNGDTQYF; CDR3nt: TGCGCCAGCAGCTTCCTCGGGACTAGCGGGAACGGAGATACGCAGTATTTT